Listed here are 8 T cell receptor beta chains from one sample, sequenced in a study of T-cell memory formation after mild COVID-19. In TCRdb, the 5' RACE reads were re-called with MiXCR into one record per CDR3 protein. Of 300,000 to 400,000 distinct CDR3 sequences in the sample, around 14% were seen once. Input material: PBMCs or a T cell subset sorted from them (not recorded which). The receptors shown here come from a man aged 18 to 35 who had mild COVID-19 (a few samples of this study predate the infection). Cell type and time point are not known.

This clonotype was observed a handful of times. J is TRBJ2-1 and V is TRBV12-3 or TRBV12-4, with D uncertain. This CDR3 has 11 amino acids. V lost 5 bases to trimming and J lost 7 bases, with 6 bases between them. The CDR3 spells CASSPLNEQFF. The DNA of the CDR3 is TGTGCCAGCAGTCCACTAAATGAGCAGTTCTTC.

This clonotype was detected a few times. The gene calls are TRBV12-3 or TRBV12-4 and TRBJ1-1; D possibly corresponds to TRBD1 (5 bases). V lost 4 bases and J lost 0, with 15 bases in between. This CDR3 has 16 residues. The CDR3 coding sequence is TGTGCCAGCAGTTCGACAGAGGCTGGGTTGAACACTGAAGCTTTCTTT. The encoded protein is CASSSTEAGLNTEAFF.

This clonotype was picked up a small number of times. The V call is TRBV12-3 or TRBV12-4, the J call TRBJ2-2; TRBD2 is a possible D gene (6 bases). The CDR3 covers 16 residues. The V end lost 5 bases, the J end lost 1 base, and 14 bases lay between the germline ends. CDR3: CASSLWGDLNTGELFF. CDR3 coding DNA: TGTGCCAGCAGTCTATGGGGGGACCTGAACACCGGGGAGCTGTTTTTT.

This clonotype has at least ten counts. V and J are TRBV11-2 and TRBJ2-2; tentatively, D is TRBD1 (6 bases). Trimming left V 6 bases short and J 1 base short, with 12 bases between. Germline lookup yields CDR1 SGHAT and CDR2 FQNNGV. The CDR3 is 15 residues long. The CDR3 DNA reads as TGTGCCAGCAGGATAGTGACAGGGAACACCGGGGAGCTGTTTTTT. Translation gives CASRIVTGNTGELFF.

This clonotype was recorded a few times. The chain carries TRBV12-3 or TRBV12-4 and TRBJ1-2; weak D call: TRBD1 (5 bases). V lost 7 bases to trimming and J lost 4 bases, with 13 bases between them. The CDR3 extends over 13 amino acids. The CDR3 region is CASTHRSLYGYTF. DNA of the CDR3: TGTGCCAGCACCCACAGGAGCCTCTATGGCTACACCTTC.

This chain connects TRBV5-1 to TRBJ1-2; no definite D call. Looked up from germline, CDR1 is SGHRS and CDR2 is YFSETQ. Trimming took 3 bases from V and 1 from J, leaving 16 bases between them. This CDR3 spans 16 amino acids. The CDR3 DNA sequence: TGCGCCAGCAGCTCAAGGGTCCAGGATAATAACTATGGCTACACCTTC. This gives the protein CASSSRVQDNNYGYTF.

This clonotype was observed a few times. The CDR3 region has the DNA TGCAGCGTTGGATCTTGGACTGGGAACAGGGAGGATGGCTACACCTTC. This encodes CSVGSWTGNREDGYTF. V is TRBV29-1 and J is TRBJ1-2, with D possibly TRBD1 on 6 matching bases. Germline V gene lookup returns CDR1 SQVTM and CDR2 ANQGSEA. This CDR3 is built from 16 residues. Trimming left V 4 bases short and J 6 bases short, with 24 bases between.

This clonotype was observed a few times. The chain carries TRBV7-2 and TRBJ2-7; no clear D. CDR1 and CDR2 from the germline V gene are SGHTA and FQGNSA. The CDR3 has 12 amino acids. Trimming took off 7 bases at V and 1 base at J, with 8 bases between the two ends. The CDR3, as DNA: TGTGCCAGCACAAGGGCATCCTACGAGCAGTACTTC. Translating gives CASTRASYEQYF.